The 8 T cell receptor beta chains below all came from one sample that was sequenced in a study of blood T cells in healthy people across ages. Combining a sample-barcoded 5' primer with a J-beta primer mix, a second PCR ran for 7 to 11 cycles. TCRdb processed the 5' RACE reads anew with MiXCR; each CDR3 protein has one entry. The sample records hundreds of thousands of distinct CDR3 sequences, 20% to 30% being singletons. These data were also reused for a study on T cells of mothers and their children.

The specimen was blood. These receptors originate from a boy younger than 18 in good health.

There are a few counts of this clonotype. The chain carries TRBV2 and TRBJ2-4, with a possible D match to TRBD2 (5 bases). CDR3 length equals 13 residues. Trimming shortened V by 8 bases and J by 2 bases, and 10 bases separated the two germline ends. The germline CDR1 and CDR2 sequences are SNHLY and FYNNEI. This CDR3 reads CASGSETKNIQYF. The CDR3 DNA reads TGTGCCAGCGGGAGCGAAACCAAAAACATTCAGTACTTC.

The chain links TRBV3-1 to TRBJ1-2, with D hard to call. Trimming left V 4 bases short and J 2 bases short, with 8 bases between. This CDR3 contains 13 residues. The germline V gene has CDR1 LGHDT and CDR2 YNNKEL (reference sequence). The CDR3 is CASSRDINYGYTF. CDR3 DNA: TGTGCCAGCAGCCGAGATATAAACTATGGCTACACCTTC.

The genes are TRBV15 and TRBJ1-2; a weak D match, TRBD1 (6 bases). Germline-derived CDR1 and CDR2 are LNHNV and YYDKDF (reference sequence). This CDR3 is 13 amino acids long. Trimming removed 5 bases from V and 3 bases from J, with 10 bases in between. CDR3 region: CATSGRGDYGYTF. As DNA, the CDR3 is TGTGCCACCAGCGGAAGGGGGGACTATGGCTACACCTTC.

The V and J genes are TRBV12-3 or TRBV12-4 and TRBJ2-4, with TRBD2 matching 7 bases. V shed 2 bases and J 6 bases; nucleotides not matched to a gene: 7. The CDR3 loop spans 15 amino acids. For the CDR3, the DNA is TGTGCCAGCAGTTTAATGGGCGGGAGCGGAAACATTCAGTACTTC. Protein: CASSLMGGSGNIQYF.

The chain couples TRBV6-5 to TRBJ2-5, with 8 bases fitting TRBD1. Germline V gene lookup returns CDR1 MNHEY and CDR2 SVGAGI. V gave up 5 bases and J gave up 6 bases; unmatched junction bases: 11. This CDR3 has 15 amino acids. The CDR3 DNA sequence: TGTGCCAGCAGTGCCCGCAGGGGGCAGTGGCAGACCCAGTACTTC. Translating it yields CASSARRGQWQTQYF.

The chain recombines TRBV6-1 with TRBJ2-2; possibly TRBD2 for D (6 bases). This CDR3 has 15 amino acids. Germline CDR1 MNHNS, CDR2 SASEGT. With 2 bases removed from V and 5 bases from J, the gap between germline ends came to 12 bases. In nucleotides, the CDR3 is TGTGCCAGCAGTGAACCGGGACTTCGGACCGGGGAGCTGTTTTTT. This encodes CASSEPGLRTGELFF.

V gene TRBV11-3 combines with J gene TRBJ1-4; D might be TRBD1 (6 bases). V gave up 7 bases and J gave up 4 bases, with 13 bases separating them. From germline, CDR1 is SGHNT and CDR2 YENEEA. The CDR3 covers 14 residues. The CDR3 sequence: CASKSGALNEKLFF. The CDR3 region has the DNA TGTGCCAGCAAATCGGGGGCTCTTAATGAAAAACTGTTTTTT.

The table lists this clonotype with a few counts. This sequence joins TRBV7-2 and TRBJ2-7; D gene ambiguous. The CDR3 is made up of 14 amino acids. The V gene lost 2 bases and the J gene lost 2 bases, with 10 bases spanning the gap. Germline V gene data show CDR1 as SGHTA and CDR2 as FQGNSA. As DNA, the CDR3 is TGTGCCAGCAGCTTATCGTCCATGACCTACGAGCAGTACTTC. Translating gives CASSLSSMTYEQYF. Supplemented by reference TRBV7-2 and TRBJ2-7, the full variable domain reads GAGVSQSPSNKVTEKGKDVELRCDPISGHTALYWYRQSLGQGLEFLIYFQGNSAPDKSGLPSDRFSAERTGGSVSTLTIQRTQQEDSAVYLCASSLSSMTYEQYFGPGTRLTVT.